Listed below are T cell receptor beta chains from one sample, sequenced in a study of T cell changes during pregnancy in multiple sclerosis. Sequencing used immunoSEQ multiplex PCR; TCRdb keeps in-frame clones, though not all of them. The repertoire holds more than 65,000 clones, with over 85% as singletons. Specimen: peripheral blood, collected in the first trimester of pregnancy. The source of these receptors is a female donor with multiple sclerosis, enrolled in a pregnancy study. Both conserved end residues are part of each CDR3. A D gene is named only where the DNA matches it firmly. Clone size is not always given. Where it is, it says once, few, many or a class for expanded clones.

abundance	j_gene	v_gene	d_gene	CDR3aa	CDR3nt
once	TRBJ1-2	TRBV5-5	-	CASSDGLFYGYTF	TGTGCCAGCAGCGACGGACTTTTTTATGGCTACACCTTC
once	TRBJ1-1	TRBV7-9	TRBD1	CASRVFEGANTEAFF	TGTGCCAGCAGGGTTTTCGAGGGGGCAAACACTGAAGCTTTCTTT
-	TRBJ2-3	TRBV19	TRBD1	CASSSGSGTGATDTQYF	TGTGCCAGTAGCTCAGGAAGCGGGACAGGGGCAACAGATACGCAGTATTTT
-	TRBJ2-7	TRBV5-4	-	CASSRLRGSYEQYF	TGTGCCAGCAGCCGCCTTAGGGGTAGTTACGAGCAGTACTTC
-	TRBJ2-7	TRBV6-5	-	CASSYSRTAYEQYF	TGTGCCAGCAGTTACTCCCGGACAGCCTACGAGCAGTACTTC
once	TRBJ1-4	TRBV23-1	TRBD1	CASRTGKDEKLFF	TGCGCCAGCAGGACAGGGAAGGATGAAAAACTGTTTTTT
-	TRBJ1-1	TRBV21-1	-	CATAAWDRETEAFF	TGTGCCACCGCAGCATGGGACAGGGAGACTGAAGCTTTCTTT
-	TRBJ2-3	TRBV5-4	TRBD2	CASSQTSGYSTDTQYF	TGTGCCAGCAGCCAGACTAGCGGGTACAGCACAGATACGCAGTATTTT
-	TRBJ1-5	TRBV1	-	CTSSQVRSPGGGHQPQHF	TGCACCAGCAGCCAGGTAAGATCCCCGGGGGGGGGCCATCAGCCCCAGCATTTT
-	TRBJ2-1	TRBV5-1	TRBD1	CASSSRDRGPLAYNEQFF	TGCGCCAGCAGCTCCCGGGACAGGGGGCCCCTTGCCTACAATGAGCAGTTCTTC
-	TRBJ1-6	TRBV25-1	TRBD1	CASSETGVASPLHF	TGTGCCAGCAGTGAGACAGGGGTGGCTTCACCCCTCCACTTT
-	TRBJ1-4	TRBV28	TRBD1	CASSSPRTGGNEKLFF	TGTGCCAGCAGTTCCCCGAGGACAGGGGGGAATGAAAAACTGTTTTTT
-	TRBJ1-2	TRBV6-6	-	CASSAQQSGYTF	TGTGCCAGCAGTGCGCAACAGAGTGGCTACACCTTC
-	TRBJ2-4	TRBV4-3	TRBD2	CASSQELATLAKNIQYF	TGCGCCAGCAGCCAAGAACTAGCGACTCTAGCCAAAAACATTCAGTACTTC